This T cell receptor beta chain was sequenced in a study of Graves' ophthalmopathy and Graves' hyperthyroidism. Points from the study as a whole: With roughly 65% sensitivity and about 74% specificity, the model predicted ophthalmopathy progression.

On this clonotype itself: Its antigen is undetermined.

Clinical symptoms, serum thyroxine, TRAb, thyroid ultrasound and orbital computed tomography formed the basis of diagnosis. TCR beta CDR3 regions were amplified from RNA transcripts. HTBI primers were employed in first-round RT-PCR, then a second-round multiplex PCR followed. TCRdb used MiXCR to reprocess the multiplex PCR reads, holding one entry per CDR3 protein. The sample holds some 1.1 million distinct CDR3 sequences, about 40% seen once. Sequenced: peripheral blood or thyroid tissue (not recorded which). The TCR was taken from an adult man with Graves' hyperthyroidism.

The CDR3 sequence is CASSLEVGAGAGELFF. The CDR3 DNA reads TGTGCCAGCAGCTTGGAGGTGGGGGCTGGAGCCGGGGAGCTGTTTTTT. The J gene is TRBJ2-2, the V gene TRBV5-5; the D gene is possibly TRBD1 (6 bases). Looked up from germline, CDR1 is SGHKS and CDR2 is YYEKEE (reference sequence). The CDR3 spans 16 residues. V was pared by 0 bases and J by 6 bases, with 15 bases between.